Shown below are 29 T cell receptor beta chains from a single sample sequenced in a study of graft-versus-host responses after intestinal transplantation. Sequenced by immunoSEQ multiplex PCR; TCRdb stores in-frame clones only, minus some. This sample has around 6,700 clones, with about a fifth found just once. The sample in question was alloreactive CD4+ T cells from a mixed lymphocyte reaction culture, obtained before transplantation. Subset: CFSE-low proliferating T cells sorted from roughly 6-day pre-transplant mixed lymphocyte reaction (GvH or HvG direction). All receptors derive from a human patient who was an organ donor for intestinal transplantation.

The chain employs TRBV4-2 and TRBJ1-1; 8 bases are a match to TRBD1. V gave up 1 base and J gave up 5 bases; unmatched junction bases: 3. The CDR3 loop spans 14 amino acids. Germline CDR1 and CDR2: LGHNA and YNFKEQ. CDR3 in amino acids: CASSQAGQATEAFF. In nucleotides, the CDR3 is TGTGCCAGCAGCCAAGCGGGACAGGCAACTGAAGCTTTCTTT.

The V and J genes are TRBV7-2 and TRBJ1-2; 8 bases fit TRBD1. Germline V CDR1 and CDR2: SGHTA, FQGNSA. With 2 bases clipped from V and 5 bases from J, the junction kept 1 base outside the gene matches. The CDR3 consists of 13 residues. As DNA, the CDR3 is TGTGCCAGCAGCTTACAGGGGGCGTATGGCTACACCTTC. It is translated as CASSLQGAYGYTF.

Remarks on this clone: At one end, the junction sequence differs from germline, possibly due to a read error. This chain connects TRBV5-1 to TRBJ1-2; D is undetermined. The CDR3 spans 11 residues. The germline CDR1 and CDR2 sequences are SGHRS and YFSETQ. CDR3 amino acids: CASSSRTGYTF. CDR3 nucleotides: TGTGCCAGCAGCTCACGGACGGGCTACACCTTC.

Relative to its sample, this clone is medium-sized. V gene TRBV19 combines with J gene TRBJ2-2; D is undetermined. V was shortened by 6 bases and J by 0 bases, with 8 bases between the two germline ends. There are 14 residues in the CDR3. CDR1 is LNHDA, CDR2 SQIVND, per germline (reference sequence). The DNA of the CDR3 is TGTGCCAGTAGAAGGGCATCGAACACCGGGGAGCTGTTTTTT. Protein sequence: CASRRASNTGELFF. Full variable domain (remainder filled in from reference TRBV19 and TRBJ2-2): DGGITQSPKYLFRKEGQNVTLSCEQNLNHDAMYWYRQDPGQGLRLIYYSQIVNDFQKGDIAEGYSVSREKKESFPLTVTSAQKNPTAFYLCASRRASNTGELFFGEGSRLTVL.

The CDR3 DNA reads TGTGCCAGCAGCCGAACTTGGACAGACGGGGTCACAGATACGCAGTATTTT. Translation: CASSRTWTDGVTDTQYF. V usage is TRBV7-2 and J usage is TRBJ2-3; maybe TRBD1 (6 bases). Between the trimmed V and J ends, which lost 5 bases and 2 bases, there was a span of 20 bases. This CDR3 is 17 amino acids long. CDR1 and CDR2 (germline): SGHTA, FQGNSA.

V usage is TRBV11-2 and J usage is TRBJ2-5; D not certain. The J call may be incorrect, as the DNA end agrees better with TRBJ2-7. CDR1 SGHAT and CDR2 FQNNGV come from the germline V gene. There are 13 residues in the CDR3. CDR3 in amino acids: CASSSTDGYEQYF. The CDR3 nucleotides read TGTGCCAGCAGCTCGACGGACGGGTACGAGCAGTACTTC.

The chain joins TRBV4-1 to TRBJ2-1; D unclear. This CDR3 has 15 residues. The germline V gene has CDR1 MGHRA and CDR2 YSYEKL. The V and J ends lost 9 bases and 7 bases respectively, with 22 bases between them. Here the CDR3 reads CARPLTLRPKNEQFF. The CDR3 coding sequence is TGCGCCAGACCCCTAACATTGCGGCCGAAGAATGAGCAGTTCTTC.

By share, this clone counts as large (0.1 to 1%). The chain links TRBV7-9 to TRBJ2-7; TRBD1 agrees at 10 bases. The CDR3 length is 15 residues. Germline V lookup: CDR1 SEHNR, CDR2 FQNEAQ (reference sequence). V shed 4 bases, J shed 2 bases, and the junction held 5 bases outside the gene matches. The CDR3 loop is CASSSGTGAPYEQYF. DNA for the CDR3: TGTGCCAGCAGCTCTGGGACAGGGGCTCCCTACGAGCAGTACTTC.

The CDR3 bases are TGTGCCAGCAGCCGATCCGGCGGGGACTATGGCTACACCTTC. Its translation: CASSRSGGDYGYTF. The chain carries TRBV4-2 and TRBJ1-2, with no clear D. CDR3 size: 14 residues. The germline CDR1 and CDR2 sequences are LGHNA and YNFKEQ. The ends were cut back, 4 bases at V and 3 bases at J, with 12 bases in the middle.

This clone was observed a few times. The chain recombines TRBV7-6 with TRBJ2-7, with D possibly matching TRBD1 (6 bases). Deletions cut 5 bases from V and 0 bases from J, with 11 bases between. From germline, CDR1 is SGHVS and CDR2 FNYEAQ. The CDR3 totals 14 residues. The CDR3 DNA reads as TGTGCCAGCAGCGGACAGTTTTTCTCCTACGAGCAGTACTTC. Residues: CASSGQFFSYEQYF.

This clone was observed a few times. The chain employs TRBV7-9 and TRBJ2-7, with TRBD2 matching over 10 bases. Germline CDR1 SEHNR, CDR2 FQNEAQ (reference sequence). CDR3 length: 15 amino acids. V shed 5 bases and J 6 bases; nucleotides not matched to a gene: 10. The CDR3 nucleotides are TGTGCCAGCAGCGCAGGGACGGTAGCGGGGGGCGAGCAGTACTTC. It encodes CASSAGTVAGGEQYF.

This clone is termed medium-sized. This chain uses TRBV5-1 with TRBJ2-1, with D perhaps matching TRBD2 (7 bases). The CDR3 has 15 residues. V dropped 0 bases and J dropped 6 bases, with 13 bases sitting between them. Germline values: CDR1 SGHRS, CDR2 YFSETQ. The CDR3 sequence: CASSLGAGAINEQFF. The DNA for the CDR3 is TGCGCCAGCAGCTTGGGGGCGGGGGCTATCAATGAGCAGTTCTTC.

This clone was picked up a small number of times. A read error may be the cause here, since a much bigger clone is one base away. The gene calls are TRBV7-2 and TRBJ2-2; maybe TRBD2 (7 bases). The CDR3 has 14 residues. In germline, CDR1 is SGHTA, CDR2 FQGNSA. The CDR3 here is CATSLEGGAGELFF. CDR3 sequence (DNA): TGTGCCACCAGCTTAGAAGGGGGGGCTGGGGAGCTGTTTTTT. The full variable domain, completed using reference TRBV7-2 and TRBJ2-2, is GAGVSQSPSNKVTEKGKDVELRCDPISGHTALYWYRQSLGQGLEFLIYFQGNSAPDKSGLPSDRFSAERTGGSVSTLTIQRTQQEDSAVYLCATSLEGGAGELFFGEGSRLTVL.

The CDR3 is CASSEGYEQYF. The CDR3 DNA is TGTGCCAGCAGTGAGGGATACGAGCAGTACTTC. The V call is TRBV6-5, the J call TRBJ2-7; maybe TRBD2 (5 bases). Trimming removed 5 bases at V and 4 bases at J, with 6 bases between. Looked up from germline, CDR1 is MNHEY and CDR2 is SVGAGI. This CDR3 region has 11 residues.

This rearrangement joins TRBV11-2 to TRBJ1-1, with D unclear. V was trimmed by 5 bases and J by 2 bases, leaving 9 bases between them. The CDR3 contains 13 residues. Germline V CDR1 and CDR2: SGHAT, FQNNGV. The CDR3 protein is CASSARTNTEAFF. DNA for the CDR3: TGTGCCAGCAGCGCGCGGACCAACACTGAAGCTTTCTTT.

J is TRBJ2-3 and V is TRBV7-1, with 7 bases lining up with TRBD1. TRBV7-1 is known as an ORF, though its function is uncertain. The CDR3 length is 16 residues. Trimming removed 4 bases from V and 1 base from J; junction bases left unmatched: 8. CDR3 in DNA: TGTGCCAGCAGCTTAGTGGGGACAGTAGGCACAGATACGCAGTATTTT. It yields the protein CASSLVGTVGTDTQYF.

This clone came up a few times. The V call is TRBV9, the J call TRBJ2-3, with 7 nucleotides matching TRBD2. The germline V gene has CDR1 SGDLS and CDR2 YYNGEE. This CDR3 comprises 17 residues. V gave up 0 bases and J gave up 2 bases; unmatched junction bases: 9. The chain's CDR3 is CASSVGVAGDATDTQYF. CDR3 sequence (DNA): TGTGCCAGCAGCGTAGGTGTTGCGGGGGACGCCACAGATACGCAGTATTTT.

V usage is TRBV7-2 and J usage is TRBJ1-2; 11 positions match TRBD1. Germline assignment: CDR1 SGHTA and CDR2 FQGNSA. The CDR3 has 15 amino acids. The V and J ends lost 3 bases and 4 bases, in that order; junction bases with no gene match: 4. CDR3 protein: CASSFLDRGPYGYTF. The DNA of the CDR3 is TGTGCCAGCAGCTTCCTGGACAGGGGGCCCTATGGCTACACCTTC.

The chain employs TRBV6-1 and TRBJ2-7; TRBD2 matches at 7 bases. The CDR3 is made up of 13 amino acids. CDR1 and CDR2 from the germline V gene are MNHNS and SASEGT. Germline trimming cut 8 bases from V and 2 bases from J; bases unmatched to any gene: 6. DNA of the CDR3: TGTGCCAGCGCCCCTAGCGGAACCTACGAGCAGTACTTC. Translation gives CASAPSGTYEQYF.

The genes are TRBV6-1 and TRBJ2-1; 7 bases are shared with TRBD2. The germline V gene encodes CDR1 MNHNS and CDR2 SASEGT. V lost 6 bases to trimming and J lost 5 bases; unmatched junction nucleotides: 1. CDR3 size: 12 residues. CDR3 bases: TGTGCCAGCAGGACTAGCCACAATGAGCAGTTCTTC. This codes for CASRTSHNEQFF.

The chain links TRBV7-3 to TRBJ2-5, with unresolved D. The germline V gene encodes CDR1 SGHTA and CDR2 FQGTGA. V was pared by 6 bases and J by 1 base, with 3 bases between. This CDR3 region has 11 residues. The CDR3 protein is CASSFQETQYF. The CDR3 DNA reads as TGTGCCAGCAGTTTCCAAGAGACCCAGTACTTC.

The gene calls are TRBV2 and TRBJ2-3; D may match TRBD1 or TRBD2 (6 bases each). V was clipped by 11 bases and J by 0 bases, with 21 bases between them. The germline CDR1 and CDR2 sequences are SNHLY and FYNNEI. The length of the CDR3 is 16 residues. CDR3 DNA: TGTGCCTCCAACCGAGAACGGGGGCGTAGCACAGATACGCAGTATTTT. Translated: CASNRERGRSTDTQYF.

V usage is TRBV6-6 and J usage is TRBJ1-2; D is undetermined. V was cut by 2 bases and J by 4 bases, with 8 bases left in between. In germline, CDR1 is MNHNY, CDR2 SVGAGI (reference sequence). The CDR3 consists of 13 residues. Here the CDR3 DNA reads TGTGCCAGCAGTTACCAAGGGTTCTATGGCTACACCTTC. Amino acid sequence: CASSYQGFYGYTF.

By share of the sample, this clone is medium-sized. V gene TRBV7-9 combines with J gene TRBJ1-1; D gene ambiguous. Trimming pared 1 base from V and 1 base from J, leaving 10 bases between. CDR1 is SEHNR, CDR2 FQNEAQ, per germline (reference sequence). The CDR3 contains 15 residues. CDR3 sequence reads: CASSLDAGRNTEAFF. As DNA, the CDR3 is TGTGCCAGCAGCTTAGACGCGGGGAGGAACACTGAAGCTTTCTTT. The entire variable domain, with the rest obtained from reference TRBV7-9 and TRBJ1-1, is as follows: DTGVSQNPRHKITKRGQNVTFRCDPISEHNRLYWYRQTLGQGPEFLTYFQNEAQLEKSRLLSDRFSAERPKGSFSTLEIQRTEQGDSAMYLCASSLDAGRNTEAFFGQGTRLTVV.

The table lists this clone with a few counts. At one end the junction does not follow the germline gene, possibly because of a read error. The chain links TRBV5-8 to TRBJ1-2; 10 bases line up with TRBD1. Germline assignment: CDR1 SGHTS and CDR2 YDEGEE. The CDR3 spans 15 residues. The CDR3 DNA sequence: TGCGCCAGCAGCCCCGGGACAGGGGTCAACTATGGCTACACCTTC. It codes for CASSPGTGVNYGYTF.

This chain connects TRBV11-1 to TRBJ1-6; no clear D. Germline CDR1 and CDR2: SGHAT and FQDESV (reference sequence). Trimming removed 3 bases at V and 9 bases at J, with 6 bases between. This CDR3 has 12 amino acids. In DNA, the CDR3 is TGTGCCAGCAGCTTTAGTCGTTCACCCCTCCACTTT. Translated: CASSFSRSPLHF.

This clone is termed medium-sized (0.01 to 0.1%). The junction departs from germline at one end; a sequencing error may be responsible. The gene calls are TRBV7-9 and TRBJ1-4; 10 nucleotides agree with TRBD1. Germline lookup yields CDR1 SEHNR and CDR2 FQNEAQ (reference sequence). This CDR3 spans 16 amino acids. The CDR3 DNA reads TGTGCCAGCAGCAGGGGACAGGGGCTATCTAAAGAAAAACTGTTTTTT. Protein sequence: CASSRGQGLSKEKLFF.

This clone was seen more than once but under ten times. This sample includes further DNA sequences coding for the same CDR3. The chain combines TRBV5-1 with TRBJ2-1, with 12 bases that match TRBD2. Losses at the gene ends were 1 base for V and 9 bases for J; bases not matched to a gene: 5. From germline, CDR1 is SGHRS and CDR2 YFSETQ. This CDR3 region has 15 residues. The CDR3 here is CASSLLLAGGGEQFF. The CDR3 nucleotides are TGCGCCAGCAGCTTGTTACTAGCGGGGGGTGGTGAGCAGTTCTTC.

This rearrangement joins TRBV6-1 to TRBJ2-1; maybe TRBD2 (5 bases). The CDR3 spans 14 residues. Per germline, CDR1 MNHNS and CDR2 SASEGT. The V gene lost 6 bases and the J gene lost 0 bases, with 9 bases spanning the gap. This chain's CDR3 is CASSQRYSYNEQFF. The DNA for the CDR3 is TGTGCCAGCAGCCAGCGGTACTCCTACAATGAGCAGTTCTTC.